This T cell receptor beta chain was sequenced for a study of STAT5B mutations in CD4+ large granular lymphocyte leukemia. For the study at large: Healthy donors showed HLA-associated enrichment of the CDR3 'QG' motif. Study-wide results and caveats: Patient CD4-sorted repertoires looked more clonal than healthy CD4+ repertoires, even without putative leukemic clones.

This clone appeared a few times. Its antigen remains unknown. The table came from immunoSEQ multiplex PCR; TCRdb's copy has only in-frame clones and leaves some out. The sample shows over 25,000 clones, around 85% of them seen only once. This sequence originates from a human donor in good health. The specimen sequenced was CD4+ T cells from blood buffy coats.

The CDR3 protein is CASSDTRFQAGETDTQYF. The CDR3 nucleotides read TGTGCCAGCAGTGACACACGCTTCCAAGCGGGAGAAACAGATACGCAGTATTTT. The chain is built from TRBV6-4 and TRBJ2-3; 8 positions match TRBD2. The CDR3 covers 18 residues. Germline V gene sequence: CDR1 MRHNA, CDR2 SNTAGT. The V gene end was trimmed by 2 bases and the J gene end by 3 bases; junction bases not matched to a gene: 13.